These 6 T cell receptor beta chains came from one sample sequenced in a study of cytomegalovirus exposure and HLA in healthy donors. The PCR contained 60 Vbeta and 13 Jbeta primers. The assay was immunoSEQ multiplex PCR, and TCRdb's table has in-frame clones only and misses some. This sample's table reports under 70,000 clones. The sample comprised PBMCs. The receptors shown here come from a woman aged 25 to 39 in good health and CMV-seropositive.

J is TRBJ1-6 and V is TRBV19, with 10 bases that match TRBD1. This CDR3 spans 13 amino acids. Germline loops: CDR1 LNHDA, CDR2 SQIVND (reference sequence). V lost 9 bases and J lost 11; bases outside the gene matches: 7. Here the CDR3 reads CASRDRGQAPLHF. Written as DNA, the CDR3 is TGTGCCAGCCGAGACAGGGGGCAAGCACCCCTCCACTTT.

The rearrangement joins TRBV4-1 to TRBJ2-3; tentative D call: TRBD2 (6 bases). V was shortened by 1 base and J by 0 bases, with 8 bases between the two germline ends. The CDR3 extends over 15 amino acids. Germline V gives CDR1 MGHRA, CDR2 YSYEKL. The CDR3 coding sequence is TGCGCCAGCAGCCAAGTTCGGGGGAGCACAGATACGCAGTATTTT. Translating it yields CASSQVRGSTDTQYF.

The chain uses TRBV6-5 and TRBJ2-1, with TRBD2 matching 9 bases. This CDR3 has 15 amino acids. CDR1 is MNHEY and CDR2 is SVGAGI in the germline V gene. Trimming at V came to 6 bases and at J to 5 bases, leaving 8 bases not matched to a gene. The CDR3 reads CASRPTSGPNNEQFF. CDR3 DNA sequence: TGTGCCAGCAGGCCTACTAGCGGGCCCAACAATGAGCAGTTCTTC.

The rearrangement links TRBV1 to TRBJ2-5; the D call of TRBD2 is as the table states it, not checked on the DNA. TRBV1 is marked as a pseudogene. This CDR3 has 16 amino acids. CDR3 nucleotides: TGCACCAGCAGCTCCTATAGCGGGAGGGCCGAAGAGACCCAGTACTTC. Amino acids: CTSSSYSGRAEETQYF.

CDR3 DNA sequence: TGTGCCAGCAGCGTACGAGGGAGCACGGACGAGCAGTACTTC. Translated: CASSVRGSTDEQYF. This chain links TRBV9 with TRBJ2-7, with TRBD2 as a possible D gene (5 bases). V lost 1 base, J lost 5 bases, and 13 bases lay in between. The V gene's germline CDR1 is SGDLS and CDR2 YYNGEE. CDR3 length: 14 residues. Drawing the rest from reference TRBV9 and TRBJ2-7, the complete variable domain is DSGVTQTPKHLITATGQRVTLRCSPRSGDLSVYWYQQSLDQGLQFLIQYYNGEERAKGNILERFSAQQFPDLHSELNLSSLELGDSALYFCASSVRGSTDEQYFGPGTRLTVT.

This sequence joins TRBV6-1 and TRBJ1-5; 10 positions match TRBD1. The germline V gene encodes CDR1 MNHNS and CDR2 SASEGT. The CDR3 is made up of 15 amino acids. With 5 bases clipped from V and 4 bases from J, the junction kept 5 bases outside the gene matches. The CDR3 here is CASSWDRGGNQPQHF. CDR3 nucleotide sequence: TGTGCCAGCAGTTGGGACAGGGGAGGGAATCAGCCCCAGCATTTT.